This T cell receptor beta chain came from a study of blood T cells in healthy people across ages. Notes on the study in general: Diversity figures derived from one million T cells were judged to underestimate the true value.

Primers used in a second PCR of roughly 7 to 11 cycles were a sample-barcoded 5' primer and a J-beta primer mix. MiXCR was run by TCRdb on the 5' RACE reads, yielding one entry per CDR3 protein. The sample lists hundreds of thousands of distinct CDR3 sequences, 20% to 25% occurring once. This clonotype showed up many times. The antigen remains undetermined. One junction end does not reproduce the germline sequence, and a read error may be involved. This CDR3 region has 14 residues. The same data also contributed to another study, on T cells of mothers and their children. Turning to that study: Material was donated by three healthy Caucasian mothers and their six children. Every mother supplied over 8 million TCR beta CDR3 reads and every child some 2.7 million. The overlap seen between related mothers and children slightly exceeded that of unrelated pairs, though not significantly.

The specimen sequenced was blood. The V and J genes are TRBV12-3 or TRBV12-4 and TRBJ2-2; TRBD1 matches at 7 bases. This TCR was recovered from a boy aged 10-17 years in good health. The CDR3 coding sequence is TGTGCCAGCAGCTTAGCAGGGGGAACCGGGGAGCTGTTTTTT. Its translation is CASSLAGGTGELFF.